This T cell receptor beta chain was captured in a study of radiation and T cells in renal cell carcinoma. Study results and caveats: Without pretreatment biopsies, baseline tumor clonotype presence was undetermined. In blood, top tumor clones expanded by 2 weeks, shrinking by 4.

Time point denoted: blood 4 weeks post-SBRT, at nephrectomy. The treatment was: 15 Gy SBRT to primary tumor, nephrectomy 4 weeks later. Clear cell pathology was present in this patient's renal cell carcinoma. The CDR3 contains 14 residues. Trimming took 6 bases from V and 2 from J; bases not matched to a gene: 1. Germline assignment: CDR1 MNHEY and CDR2 SMNVEV (reference sequence). A single count supports this clone. Its specificity is unknown. This table comes from immunoSEQ multiplex PCR, and its TCRdb copy is limited to in-frame clones, with some not included. The sample has about 76,000 clones, roughly nine tenths seen once.

This chain joins TRBV27 and TRBJ1-6; 7 nucleotides match TRBD1. The source material was blood, sampled from a patient whose treatment included radiotherapy and nephrectomy. The TCR was taken from a woman between 65 and 79 years old with renal cell carcinoma. The DNA for the CDR3 is TGTGCCAGCAGCCAGGGGGCCTATAATTCACCCCTCCACTTT. Translating it yields CASSQGAYNSPLHF.